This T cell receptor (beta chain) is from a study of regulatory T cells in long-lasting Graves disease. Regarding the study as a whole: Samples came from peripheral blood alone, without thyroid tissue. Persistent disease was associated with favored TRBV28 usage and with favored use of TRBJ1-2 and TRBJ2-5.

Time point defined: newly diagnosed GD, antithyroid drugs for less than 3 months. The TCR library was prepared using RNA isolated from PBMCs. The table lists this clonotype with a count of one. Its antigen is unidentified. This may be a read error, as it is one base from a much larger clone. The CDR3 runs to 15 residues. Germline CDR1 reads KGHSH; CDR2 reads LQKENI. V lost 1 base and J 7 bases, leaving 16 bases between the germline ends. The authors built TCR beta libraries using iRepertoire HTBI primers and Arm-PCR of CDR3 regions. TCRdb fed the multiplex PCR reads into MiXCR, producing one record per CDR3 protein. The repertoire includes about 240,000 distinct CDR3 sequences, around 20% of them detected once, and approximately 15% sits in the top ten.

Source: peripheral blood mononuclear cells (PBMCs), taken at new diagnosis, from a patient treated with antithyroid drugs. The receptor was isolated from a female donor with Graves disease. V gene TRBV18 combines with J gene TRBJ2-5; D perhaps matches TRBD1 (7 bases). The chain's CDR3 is CASSPRQGEGGTQYF. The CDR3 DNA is TGTGCCAGCTCACCACGACAGGGCGAGGGAGGGACCCAGTACTTC.